This T cell receptor beta chain was documented in a study of response to subunit inactivated influenza vaccine. Study outcomes and limitations: Authors proposed each seasonal influenza vaccination draws in few new T cells.

This CDR3 region has 13 residues. The germline CDR1 and CDR2 sequences are MNHEY and SVGAGI. V lost 0 bases, J lost 12 bases, and 9 bases lay in between. As concerns this clonotype: The target antigen is unknown.

TCRdb redid the calling of the RT-PCR reads with MiXCR, one entry per CDR3 protein. The table has approximately 170,000 distinct CDR3 sequences, about 12% seen once; the top ten hold 25% to 30%. The same data also contributed to another study, on T cells expressing NK-cell markers. That paper notes: UMIs were included in TCR beta cDNA generated by 5'RACE template switching. In sorted CD3+CD56+NKG2C+, CD3+CD56+NKG2C- and CD3+CD56-NKG2C+ T cells, TCR beta repertoires were obtained. The study found these clonotypes also leading the CD3+CD56-NKG2C+ fraction in a few donors.

The specimen was CD8+ T cells sorted from PBMCs, collected 11 to 12 days after vaccination. This receptor was identified in a man between 45 and 60 years old who received an inactivated influenza vaccine. The V call is TRBV6-5, the J call TRBJ1-6, with D perhaps matching TRBD1 (6 bases). CDR3 residues: CASSYSGGRPLHF. For the CDR3, the DNA is TGTGCCAGCAGTTACTCAGGGGGACGACCCCTCCACTTT.